The source of this T cell receptor beta chain is a study of Ad26.COV2.S vaccination and SARS-CoV-2 variants (dated by TCRdb to the early 2020s). Context from the whole study: Donors in the vaccine arm were drawn from COV1001, a phase I-IIa trial of Ad26.COV2.S in healthy adults that was multicentre, randomized, double-blind and placebo-controlled. Ad26.COV2.S was administered intramuscularly at 5 x 10^10 or 1 x 10^11 viral particles, either as a single shot or as two shots given 56 days apart. A total of about 30 samples were included in the TCR-sequenced set, comprising approximately 20 Ad26.COV2.S vaccine recipients, 5 placebo recipients and 8 SARS-CoV-2 convalescent individuals. Participants in the trial were split at random into five groups of five each, receiving low-dose or high-dose Ad26.COV2.S once or twice, or else placebo on both occasions. Investigators remained blinded to trial group allocation during experiments and outcome assessment. The specificity and breadth of SARS-CoV-2-reactive T cell receptors after Ad26.COV2.S vaccination were assessed by TCRbeta repertoire sequencing.

Trimmed from V: 1 base; trimmed from J: 3 bases; junction bases lacking a gene match: 2. CDR1 and CDR2, per the germline V gene, are SGHRS and YFSETQ. Reading from cysteine to phenylalanine, the CDR3 counts 15 amino acids. Only the CDR3 DNA stays, 45 bases, in frame from base 1. The immunoSEQ Assay was the method used to sequence TCRbeta CDR3 regions. After extraction, genomic DNA underwent amplification by bias-controlled multiplex PCR, followed by high-throughput sequencing. The study's processing was this. To quantify the absolute abundance of every unique TCRbeta CDR3 region, sequences were collapsed and filtered. T cell fraction was estimated by normalizing TCRbeta template counts to usable DNA, with usable DNA measured through amplification of reference genes found in all nucleated cells. Repertoire TCRs were annotated as SARS-CoV-2-specific by exact matching of V gene, CDR3 amino acid sequence and J gene to a known reactive TCR set. The reference SARS-CoV-2 TCR set came from MIRA and was filtered for enrichment in COVID-19-positive ImmuneCODE repertoires, removing public or cross-reactive TCRs. Using the MIRA antigens, annotated TCRs were further analysed by specific ORF or by position within an ORF. Breadth was defined as annotated unique rearrangements over total unique productive rearrangements; depth was the summed frequency of those rearrangements. Group comparisons of TCR breadth used two-sided Wilcoxon rank-sum tests. TCRdb's version of the immuneACCESS table is confined to in-frame rearrangements and falls short of the full clone set. An unresolved V gene accounts for under half of the shortfall where checked; the remainder is of unknown origin. The D gene and trimming were derived from the DNA, and the V and J assignments and clone size from that table. The sample table shows fewer than 300,000 clones, and around 87% are seen once. Over 2.5% of the sample lies in the top ten.

Comment on this clone: Its antigen is currently not known. No base quality values were provided; no much bigger clone lies one nucleotide off.

Read against the paper, the sample's treatment or condition label means: about 20 received Ad26.COV2.S at low or high dose, single or two shots; five or six received placebo; per-sample allocation not given. For vaccine and placebo recipients, repertoires were sequenced using samples collected on day 63 after the first injection. Between 29 July and 7 August 2020, Cohort 1b enrolled about 27 adults aged 18-55 years at one site in Boston, USA. Ad26.COV2.S was a replication-incompetent adenovirus type 26 vector expressing a prefusion-stabilized SARS-CoV-2 spike protein from the original Wuhan strain. The paper's findings and limits, for the study overall: Vaccine and placebo recipients had similar non-spike TCR breadth, a finding consistent with the vaccine containing only spike. The study lacked the statistical power to compare responses across vaccine doses or regimens. After vaccination, spike-specific CD8+ and CD4+ T cell responses were reported to show substantial breadth. The authors noted that total T cell responses may have been underestimated by the TCR breadth and depth analyses. Spike-specific TCR breadth was higher in Ad26.COV2.S recipients than in placebo recipients (P = 0.0014).

This receptor was taken from a person aged 18-60 years who received the Ad26.COV2.S COVID-19 vaccine or a placebo. The rearranged segments are TRBV5-1 and TRBJ1-4; TRBD1 fits 8 bases in the junction. This specimen was peripheral blood, taken in a trial of Ad26.COV2.S vaccine versus placebo. The CDR3: CASSLQGAANEKLFF. The sequence in DNA is TGCGCCAGCAGCTTGCAGGGGGCGGCTAATGAAAAACTGTTTTTT.